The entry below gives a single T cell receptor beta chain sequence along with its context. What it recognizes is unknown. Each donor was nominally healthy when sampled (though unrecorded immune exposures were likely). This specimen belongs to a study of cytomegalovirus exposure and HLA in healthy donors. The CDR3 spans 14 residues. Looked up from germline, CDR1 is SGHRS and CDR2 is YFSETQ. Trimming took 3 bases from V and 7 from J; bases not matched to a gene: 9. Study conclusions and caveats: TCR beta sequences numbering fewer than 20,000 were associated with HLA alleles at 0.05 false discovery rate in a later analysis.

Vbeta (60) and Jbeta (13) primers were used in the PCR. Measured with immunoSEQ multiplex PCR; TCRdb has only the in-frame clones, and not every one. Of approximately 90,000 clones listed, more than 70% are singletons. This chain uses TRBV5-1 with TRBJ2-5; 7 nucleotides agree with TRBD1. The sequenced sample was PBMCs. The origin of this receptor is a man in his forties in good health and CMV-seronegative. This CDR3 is CASSSDQGGWTQYF. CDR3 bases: TGCGCCAGCAGCTCCGACCAAGGGGGCTGGACCCAGTACTTC.